These 24 T cell receptor beta chains were all obtained from the same sample, sequenced in a study of T-cell reconstitution after alpha-beta-depleted transplantation in children. Preparing the TCRbeta library involved the use of unique molecular identifiers. One entry per CDR3 protein results from TCRdb running MiXCR on the PCR reads. The sample lists fewer than 750,000 distinct CDR3 sequences, 23% seen once, with 13% to 15% in the top ten. Here the sequenced sample was PBMCs, mostly from graft donor cells, taken 360 days after TCRalphabeta/CD19-depleted stem cell transplant. These receptor sequences come from a boy younger than two who had a stem cell transplant for acute myeloid leukemia, so the T cells may come from the graft donor.

This clonotype was seen a handful of times. This sequence joins TRBV20-1 and TRBJ1-3; the D is unclear. Germline values: CDR1 DFQATT, CDR2 SNEGSKA (reference sequence). The CDR3 spans 16 residues. Trimming removed 5 bases at V and 1 base at J, with 18 bases between. CDR3 coding DNA: TGCAGTGCTGGCCCCCCGGGTGGGATATCTGGAAACACCATATATTTT. It codes for CSAGPPGGISGNTIYF.

This clonotype was found a few times. This CDR3 is CSVETPTGGDEQFF. DNA for the CDR3: TGCAGCGTTGAAACGCCGACAGGGGGCGATGAGCAGTTCTTC. V gene TRBV29-1 combines with J gene TRBJ2-1, with 10 positions matching TRBD1. Losses at the gene ends were 2 bases for V and 8 bases for J; bases not matched to a gene: 6. Germline V gene lookup returns CDR1 SQVTM and CDR2 ANQGSEA. The CDR3 has 14 amino acids.

The chain recombines TRBV7-2 with TRBJ2-1; tentatively, D is TRBD1 (5 bases). Per the germline V gene, CDR1 is SGHTA and CDR2 is FQGNSA. V dropped 0 bases and J dropped 6 bases, with 12 bases sitting between them. The CDR3 has 15 amino acids. This CDR3 reads CASSLAGPTPNEQFF. The CDR3, as DNA: TGTGCCAGCAGCTTAGCGGGGCCCACCCCCAATGAGCAGTTCTTC.

This chain uses TRBV7-9 with TRBJ2-7; no clear D. The CDR3 runs to 16 residues. Trimming removed 2 bases from V and 0 bases from J, with 14 bases in between. Per germline, CDR1 SEHNR and CDR2 FQNEAQ (reference sequence). The CDR3 is CASSLSRSDGSYEQYF. The CDR3 region has the DNA TGTGCCAGCAGCTTAAGTCGGTCGGACGGCTCCTACGAGCAGTACTTC.

The chain links TRBV6-1 to TRBJ2-5; TRBD1 or TRBD2 may be the D gene (6 bases each). V was trimmed by 7 bases and J by 4 bases, leaving 19 bases between them. Germline-derived CDR1 and CDR2 are MNHNS and SASEGT. There are 15 residues in the CDR3. The CDR3, as DNA: TGTGCCAGCACACCGGGGGCCAGGGCGGGAGAGACCCAGTACTTC. Its protein is CASTPGARAGETQYF.

Of note for this clonotype: A read error is likely, as this CDR3 ends without the conserved phenylalanine or tryptophan. V is TRBV25-1 and J is TRBJ2-2, with D tentatively TRBD1 or TRBD2 (7 bases each). V was shortened by 6 bases and J by 1 base, with 21 bases between the two germline ends. Germline lookup yields CDR1 MGHDK and CDR2 SYGVNS. CDR3 length: 18 residues. The CDR3 DNA follows: TGTGCCAGCAGCCTCCCAGGGGGGGGAACATGGAACACCGGGGAGCTGTTTTAT. Translating it yields CASSLPGGGTWNTGELFY.

The chain recombines TRBV18 with TRBJ2-7, with TRBD2 identical over 8 bases. The CDR3 consists of 14 residues. CDR1 and CDR2 from the germline V gene are KGHSH and LQKENI. V gave up 2 bases and J gave up 2 bases; unmatched junction bases: 2. As DNA, the CDR3 is TGTGCCAGCTCACCAGCCGGGAGGGCCTACGAGCAGTACGTC. This translates into CASSPAGRAYEQYV.

This clonotype was counted between two and nine times. The chain recombines TRBV24-1 with TRBJ2-3; D may be TRBD1 or TRBD2 (5 bases each). The CDR3 covers 16 residues. V was pared by 5 bases and J by 1 base, with 15 bases between. Germline values: CDR1 KGHDR, CDR2 SFDVKD. The CDR3 DNA reads as TGTGCCACCAGTGTGGGGGTCGTGGCTGGCACAGATACGCAGTATTTT. Translating gives CATSVGVVAGTDTQYF.

The V call is TRBV7-9, the J call TRBJ2-5, with D tentatively TRBD1 (6 bases). Looked up from germline, CDR1 is SEHNR and CDR2 is FQNEAQ (reference sequence). V lost 2 bases and J lost 4, with 11 bases in between. CDR3 length: 14 amino acids. The CDR3: CASSLNRDAETQYF. For the CDR3, the DNA is TGTGCCAGCAGCTTAAACAGGGATGCAGAGACCCAGTACTTC.

This clonotype has a count of ten or more. V gene TRBV6-5 combines with J gene TRBJ2-1; 7 nucleotides align to TRBD1. The CDR3 covers 14 residues. The V segment lost 6 bases and the J segment 0 bases; nucleotides outside the gene matches: 2. Germline lookup yields CDR1 MNHEY and CDR2 SVGAGI. CDR3: CASRSGGSYNEQFF. CDR3 DNA: TGTGCCAGCAGATCAGGGGGCTCCTACAATGAGCAGTTCTTC.

The table lists this clonotype with many counts. V gene TRBV7-2 combines with J gene TRBJ2-2; no clear D. The germline V gene has CDR1 SGHTA and CDR2 FQGNSA. The CDR3 is 20 residues long. Trimming shortened V by 0 bases and J by 0 bases, and 20 bases separated the two germline ends. The CDR3 DNA reads TGTGCCAGCAGCTTAGCCCTTGTTGAGCGTCGGTTCGCGAACACCGGGGAGCTGTTTTTT. This translates into CASSLALVERRFANTGELFF.

This clonotype was seen ten or more times. The rearrangement uses TRBV20-1 and TRBJ2-3, with D possibly called TRBD1 or TRBD2 (5 bases each). Trimming left V 1 base short and J 2 bases short, with 10 bases between. CDR1 and CDR2 (germline): DFQATT, SNEGSKA (reference sequence). The CDR3 sequence is 14 residues long. CDR3 in DNA: TGCAGTGCTAGAGGGGGGACGTACACAGATACGCAGTATTTT. Protein product: CSARGGTYTDTQYF.

This clonotype came up a few times. This chain joins TRBV20-1 and TRBJ2-1; either TRBD1 or TRBD2 may supply D (5 bases each). Germline V gene lookup returns CDR1 DFQATT and CDR2 SNEGSKA (reference sequence). The CDR3 extends over 15 amino acids. The V end was cut by 1 base, the J end by 0 bases, with 10 bases between. For the CDR3, the DNA is TGCAGTGCTAGAGTTACCGGGACCTCCTACAATGAGCAGTTCTTC. Translated, it gives CSARVTGTSYNEQFF.

V is TRBV7-9 and J is TRBJ2-5, with TRBD1 as a possible D gene (6 bases). Trimming took 5 bases from V and 5 from J, leaving 18 bases between them. CDR1 is SEHNR and CDR2 is FQNEAQ in the germline V gene (reference sequence). CDR3 size: 15 residues. CDR3 amino acids: CASSLDGGQRETQYF. CDR3 DNA: TGTGCCAGCAGCCTCGACGGTGGACAGCGGGAGACCCAGTACTTC.

This clonotype showed up just a few times. The chain uses TRBV12-3 or TRBV12-4 and TRBJ1-3; 10 bases are shared with TRBD1. V lost 2 bases to trimming and J lost 4 bases; unmatched junction nucleotides: 5. This CDR3 spans 16 amino acids. The CDR3 DNA reads as TGTGCCAGCAGTTTATTATGGACAGGGGGGGGAAACACCATATATTTT. The encoded protein is CASSLLWTGGGNTIYF.

This clonotype was found a few times. CDR3 nucleotides: TGCAGCGTTGAAAGGCACAGGGGGAGCGACTATGGCTACACCTTC. It codes for CSVERHRGSDYGYTF. J is TRBJ1-2 and V is TRBV29-1; 8 bases are shared with TRBD1. After removal of 2 bases from V and 3 bases from J, the junction contained 8 bases not matched to a gene. Germline-derived CDR1 and CDR2 are SQVTM and ANQGSEA. This CDR3 contains 15 residues.

This clonotype showed up many times. The chain couples TRBV6-5 to TRBJ1-5; no clear D gene. The CDR3 sequence is 12 residues long. Germline loops: CDR1 MNHEY, CDR2 SVGAGI. The V gene lost 8 bases and the J gene lost 4 bases, with 9 bases spanning the gap. CDR3 DNA: TGTGCCAGCGGACGGAATAATCAGCCCCAGCATTTT. It is translated as CASGRNNQPQHF.

The V call is TRBV6-5, the J call TRBJ1-2, with 9 bases identical to TRBD1. The length of the CDR3 is 15 residues. CDR1 and CDR2 from the germline V gene are MNHEY and SVGAGI. Unmatched junction bases numbered 12, after V lost 5 bases and J lost 8 bases. The CDR3 loop reads CASSTPGQGMSGYTF. The DNA of the CDR3 is TGTGCCAGCAGTACTCCCGGACAGGGGATGTCGGGCTACACCTTC.

This clonotype was recorded many times. The genes are TRBV6-6 and TRBJ1-1; a possible D gene is TRBD1 (6 bases). Trimming took off 6 bases at V and 2 bases at J, with 10 bases between the two ends. CDR1 and CDR2 from the germline V gene are MNHNY and SVGAGI (reference sequence). The length of the CDR3 is 13 residues. The CDR3 DNA reads TGTGCCAGCAGCGACAGGCCTAACACTGAAGCTTTCTTT. Protein product: CASSDRPNTEAFF.

This clonotype has more than one count but fewer than ten. The rearrangement links TRBV20-1 to TRBJ1-1, with D possibly being TRBD1 (6 bases). The germline V and J ends were trimmed by 5 bases and 2 bases, with 12 bases remaining between them. This CDR3 is 13 amino acids long. Germline CDR1 DFQATT, CDR2 SNEGSKA (reference sequence). Here the CDR3 DNA reads TGCAGTGCTGGACCGGGACAAAACACTGAAGCTTTCTTT. Translation gives CSAGPGQNTEAFF.

The J gene is TRBJ1-2, the V gene TRBV6-5; no clear D. V was pared by 2 bases and J by 5 bases, with 24 bases between. Germline V gives CDR1 MNHEY, CDR2 SVGAGI. The CDR3 contains 18 residues. The CDR3 loop is CASSYLPAKGIERYGYTF. The CDR3 DNA reads TGTGCCAGCAGTTACCTCCCGGCCAAAGGGATAGAACGATATGGCTACACCTTC.

This clonotype occurred many times. The chain joins TRBV6-5 to TRBJ2-7; D is possibly TRBD2 (6 bases). V was shortened by 4 bases and J by 3 bases, with 16 bases between the two germline ends. Germline V gene lookup returns CDR1 MNHEY and CDR2 SVGAGI. The length of the CDR3 is 15 residues. CDR3: CASSFVPGGGYEQYF. The CDR3 bases are TGTGCCAGCAGTTTTGTACCCGGGGGAGGCTACGAGCAGTACTTC.

This clonotype was counted many times. The rearrangement joins TRBV2 to TRBJ1-1; D gene unclear. CDR1 is SNHLY and CDR2 is FYNNEI in the germline V gene. V lost 8 bases and J 0 bases, leaving 13 bases between the germline ends. The CDR3 consists of 14 residues. DNA for the CDR3: TGTGCCAGCTGGGCAGGCGCAATGAACACTGAAGCTTTCTTT. Its translation is CASWAGAMNTEAFF.

This clonotype was seen ten or more times. The V call is TRBV4-3, the J call TRBJ1-1; D is unclear. Trimming took 2 bases from V and 6 from J, leaving 13 bases between them. Germline loops: CDR1 LGHNA, CDR2 YSLEER. The CDR3 is made up of 14 amino acids. This CDR3 reads CASSQSEMGSEAFF. In DNA form, the CDR3 reads TGCGCCAGCAGCCAAAGCGAAATGGGGTCTGAAGCTTTCTTT.